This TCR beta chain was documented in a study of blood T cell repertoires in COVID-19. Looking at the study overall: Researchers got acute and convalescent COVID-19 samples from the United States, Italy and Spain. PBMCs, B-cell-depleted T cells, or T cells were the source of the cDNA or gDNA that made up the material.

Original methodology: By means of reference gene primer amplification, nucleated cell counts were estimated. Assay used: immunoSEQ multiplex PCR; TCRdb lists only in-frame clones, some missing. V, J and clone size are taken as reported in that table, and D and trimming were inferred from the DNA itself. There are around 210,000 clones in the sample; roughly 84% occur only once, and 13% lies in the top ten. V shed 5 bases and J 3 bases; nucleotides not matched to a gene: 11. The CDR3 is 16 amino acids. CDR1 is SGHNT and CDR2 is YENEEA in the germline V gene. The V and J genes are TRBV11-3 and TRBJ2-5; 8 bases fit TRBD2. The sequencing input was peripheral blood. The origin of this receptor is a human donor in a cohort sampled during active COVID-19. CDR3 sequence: CASSPGGAGAEETQYF. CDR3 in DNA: TGTGCCAGCAGCCCCGGGGGGGCAGGAGCCGAAGAGACCCAGTACTTC.